These T cell receptor beta chains were read from a single sample in a study of cytomegalovirus exposure and HLA in healthy donors. The table came from immunoSEQ multiplex PCR; TCRdb's copy has only in-frame clones and leaves some out. The sample records 90,000 to 150,000 clones, more than 70% being singletons. Sequenced: PBMCs. The receptors were gathered from a man aged 45-65 years in good health and CMV-seronegative. Both conserved end residues are part of each CDR3. The D gene is left open where the match is weak. Part of the rows lack a size; the others show once, few, many or a class for expanded clones.

d_gene | abundance | j_gene | v_gene | CDR3aa | CDR3nt
TRBD2 | . | TRBJ2-1 | TRBV10-2 | CASMLAGGAYNEQFF | TGCGCCAGCATGCTCGCGGGGGGGGCCTACAATGAGCAGTTCTTC
. | . | TRBJ2-7 | TRBV9 | CASSVGGGDPYEQYF | TGTGCCAGCAGCGTAGGCGGCGGGGACCCCTACGAGCAGTACTTC
. | few | TRBJ2-3 | TRBV7-3 | CASSFRSQADTQYF | TGTGCCAGCAGCTTCCGGTCTCAGGCAGATACGCAGTATTTT
. | . | TRBJ2-1 | TRBV7-2 | CASSFPSSYNEQFF | TGTGCCAGCAGCTTCCCTAGCTCCTACAATGAGCAGTTCTTC
. | . | TRBJ1-2 | TRBV7-2 | CASSLDARYYGYTF | TGTGCCAGCAGCTTAGACGCCAGGTACTATGGCTACACCTTC
TRBD1 | . | TRBJ2-5 | TRBV5-1 | CASSLQGLGETQYF | TGCGCCAGCAGCTTACAGGGGTTGGGAGAGACCCAGTACTTC
. | few | TRBJ1-2 | TRBV7-9 | CASSFTGGATVNYGYTF | TGTGCCAGCAGCTTCACTGGCGGGGCCACCGTTAACTATGGCTACACCTTC
TRBD1 | . | TRBJ2-7 | TRBV25-1 | CASSEWGPGQGDVRYF | TGTGCCAGCAGTGAATGGGGCCCGGGACAGGGGGATGTTCGGTACTTC
. | . | TRBJ2-5 | TRBV10-3 | CAISDGGQETQYF | TGTGCCATCAGTGATGGCGGACAAGAGACCCAGTACTTC
TRBD2 | . | TRBJ2-1 | TRBV6-5 | CASSRLAGFNEQFF | TGTGCCAGCAGTAGACTAGCGGGATTCAATGAGCAGTTCTTC
. | once | TRBJ2-1 | TRBV13 | CASSSTRIEQFF | TGTGCCAGCAGTTCGACTCGTATTGAGCAGTTCTTC
. | . | TRBJ1-1 | TRBV27 | CASSRGLEAFF | TGTGCCAGCAGTAGAGGCCTAGAAGCTTTCTTT
. | . | TRBJ1-1 | TRBV28 | CASSWTAWGIEAFF | TGTGCCAGCAGCTGGACAGCTTGGGGAATTGAAGCTTTCTTT
. | . | TRBJ2-5 | TRBV11-2 | CASSPRREETQYF | TGTGCCAGCAGCCCTCGGAGGGAGGAGACCCAGTACTTC
TRBD1 | . | TRBJ2-7 | TRBV23-1 | CASKRQGVGYEQYF | TGCGCCAGCAAAAGACAGGGGGTAGGGTACGAGCAGTACTTC
. | . | TRBJ1-1 | TRBV28 | CASSLPEGNTEAFF | TGTGCCAGCAGTTTGCCTGAGGGGAACACTGAAGCTTTCTTT
. | . | TRBJ1-2 | TRBV29-1 | CSVEVGAGYTF | TGCAGCGTTGAAGTGGGGGCTGGCTACACCTTC
TRBD1 | . | TRBJ2-1 | TRBV9 | CASADDENRGLWNEQFF | TGTGCCAGCGCCGACGATGAAAACAGGGGGCTTTGGAATGAGCAGTTCTTC
. | . | TRBJ2-3 | TRBV18 | CASSPGAGAPGQYF | TGTGCCAGCTCACCAGGGGCGGGGGCCCCAGGGCAGTATTTT
TRBD2 | . | TRBJ2-7 | TRBV7-2 | CASSLAIAGGTAEQYF | TGTGCCAGCAGCTTAGCGATTGCGGGGGGGACGGCCGAGCAGTACTTC
TRBD1 | . | TRBJ1-1 | TRBV7-3 | CASSVTGGNTEAFF | TGTGCCAGCAGCGTGACAGGGGGCAACACTGAAGCTTTCTTT
TRBD2 | . | TRBJ2-1 | TRBV11-2 | CASSLSGGAYNEQFF | TGTGCCAGCAGCCTCAGCGGGGGGGCGTACAATGAGCAGTTCTTC
TRBD1 | . | TRBJ1-5 | TRBV7-9 | CASSSRDRGNQPQHF | TGTGCCAGCAGCTCCCGGGACAGGGGAAATCAGCCCCAGCATTTT
TRBD1 | . | TRBJ2-7 | TRBV7-2 | CASSSSTGTGAHEQYF | TGTGCCAGCAGCTCCTCAACCGGGACAGGCGCCCACGAGCAGTACTTC
. | once | TRBJ2-7 | TRBV4-2 | CASSQDLGASYGVQYF | TGTGCCAGCAGCCAAGATCTGGGGGCGTCCTACGGGGTGCAGTACTTC
TRBD1 | . | TRBJ2-3 | TRBV7-2 | CASNWDSPTDTQYF | TGTGCCAGCAACTGGGACAGCCCCACAGATACGCAGTATTTT
. | . | TRBJ2-7 | TRBV6-1 | CATETDSSYEQYF | TGTGCCACAGAAACAGACAGCTCCTACGAGCAGTACTTC
. | . | TRBJ1-5 | TRBV14 | CASSQGAGQPQHF | TGTGCCAGCAGCCAGGGGGCCGGGCAGCCCCAGCATTTT
. | once | TRBJ2-7 | TRBV18 | CASSPDYEQYF | TGTGCCAGCTCACCAGACTACGAGCAGTACTTC
TRBD1 | . | TRBJ2-3 | TRBV4-2 | CASSQDKQGAFTDTQYF | TGTGCCAGCAGCCAAGACAAACAGGGGGCCTTCACAGATACGCAGTATTTT
. | . | TRBJ2-7 | TRBV27 | CASANAGTIMYEQYF | TGTGCCAGCGCAAACGCTGGGACAATAATGTACGAGCAGTACTTC
. | . | TRBJ2-1 | TRBV11-3 | CASSSRTTNEQFF | TGTGCCAGCAGCTCGAGGACTACCAATGAGCAGTTCTTC
. | . | TRBJ1-3 | TRBV19 | CASSMGNSGNTIYF | TGTGCCAGTAGTATGGGCAACTCTGGAAACACCATATATTTT
TRBD1 | . | TRBJ2-3 | TRBV19 | CASSTGGSTDTQYF | TGTGCCAGTAGTACAGGGGGAAGCACAGATACGCAGTATTTT
. | few | TRBJ1-2 | TRBV19 | CASTQREGNGYTF | TGTGCCAGTACCCAAAGGGAGGGAAATGGCTACACCTTC
TRBD1 | . | TRBJ2-7 | TRBV5-8 | CASRLDRAYEQYF | TGTGCCAGCAGATTAGACAGGGCCTACGAGCAGTACTTC
. | . | TRBJ2-1 | TRBV29-1 | CSVDTDYNEQFF | TGCAGCGTTGATACAGATTACAATGAGCAGTTCTTC
. | . | TRBJ2-5 | TRBV7-7 | CASSLGSWETQYF | TGTGCTAGCAGCTTAGGGAGCTGGGAGACCCAGTACTTC
TRBD1 | . | TRBJ1-4 | TRBV5-1 | CASSSTDRGPFKKLFF | TGCGCCAGCAGCTCAACGGACAGGGGTCCGTTTAAAAAACTGTTTTTT
TRBD1 | . | TRBJ1-5 | TRBV19 | CASSSDRVGNQPQHF | TGTGCCAGTAGTAGTGACAGGGTTGGCAATCAGCCCCAGCATTTT
. | once | TRBJ2-7 | TRBV5-1 | CASSPRGIGYEQSF | TGCGCCAGCAGCCCCCGGGGGATCGGGTACGAGCAGTCCTTC
. | . | TRBJ1-4 | TRBV27 | CASSLSGQVSEKLFF | TGTGCCAGCAGTTTATCGGGCCAGGTTTCGGAAAAACTGTTTTTT
. | . | TRBJ1-2 | TRBV11-2 | CASSPQGLGRLSGYTF | TGTGCCAGCAGCCCCCAGGGCCTGGGCCGCCTCTCTGGCTACACCTTC
TRBD2 | . | TRBJ2-5 | TRBV4-2 | CASSQVLAGGEREETQYF | TGTGCCAGCAGCCAAGTTCTAGCGGGGGGAGAACGGGAAGAGACCCAGTACTTC
. | . | TRBJ1-4 | TRBV11-1 | CASSPAGQRNEKLFF | TGTGCCAGCAGCCCCGCCGGACAGCGGAATGAAAAACTGTTTTTT
TRBD1 | . | TRBJ1-1 | TRBV18 | CASSLVDRRNTEAFF | TGTGCCAGCTCACTCGTGGACAGGAGGAACACTGAAGCTTTCTTT
. | . | TRBJ1-2 | TRBV18 | CAGSPWEGTGYGYTF | TGTGCCGGCTCACCGTGGGAGGGGACGGGCTATGGCTACACCTTC
. | . | TRBJ1-4 | TRBV27 | CASSFGGQGSEKLFF | TGTGCCAGCAGTTTTGGCGGGCAGGGGAGTGAAAAACTGTTTTTT
. | . | TRBJ2-1 | TRBV7-8 | CASSLGALNEQFF | TGTGCCAGCAGCTTAGGTGCGCTCAATGAGCAGTTCTTC
. | . | TRBJ2-7 | TRBV9 | CASSVGSEYEQYF | TGTGCCAGCAGCGTAGGGTCTGAGTACGAGCAGTACTTC
TRBD1 | . | TRBJ2-2 | TRBV5-1 | CASQKGTRGLTGELFF | TGCGCCAGTCAAAAAGGGACAAGGGGGCTCACCGGGGAGCTGTTTTTT
. | . | TRBJ2-6 | TRBV18 | CASSPPGQGSGANVLTF | TGTGCCAGCTCACCACCAGGGCAGGGGTCTGGGGCCAACGTCCTGACTTTC
. | . | TRBJ2-7 | TRBV14 | CASSQQGLRYEQYF | TGTGCCAGCAGCCAACAGGGGCTTCGGTACGAGCAGTACTTC